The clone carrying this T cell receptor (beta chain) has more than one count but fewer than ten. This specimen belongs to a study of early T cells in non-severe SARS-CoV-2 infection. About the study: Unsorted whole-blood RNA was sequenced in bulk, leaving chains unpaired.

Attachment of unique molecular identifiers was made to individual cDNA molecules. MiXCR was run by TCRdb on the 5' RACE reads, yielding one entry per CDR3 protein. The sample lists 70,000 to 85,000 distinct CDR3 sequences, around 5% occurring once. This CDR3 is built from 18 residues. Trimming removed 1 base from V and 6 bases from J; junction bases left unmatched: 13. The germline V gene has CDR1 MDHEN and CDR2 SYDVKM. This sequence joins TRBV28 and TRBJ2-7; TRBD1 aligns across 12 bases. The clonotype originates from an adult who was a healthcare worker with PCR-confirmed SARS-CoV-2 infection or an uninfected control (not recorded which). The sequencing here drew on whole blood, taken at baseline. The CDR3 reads CASSLSGTGGRLSGEQYF. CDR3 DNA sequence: TGTGCCAGCAGTTTATCAGGGACAGGGGGCCGGCTCTCGGGCGAGCAGTACTTC.